This TCR beta chain was captured in a study of blood T cell repertoires in COVID-19. Study as a whole: Sites in the United States, Italy and Spain provided acute and convalescent COVID-19 samples. PBMCs, B-cell-depleted T cells, or T cells provided the cDNA or gDNA that made up the material.

Authors' data handling: The authors estimated nucleated cell counts from reference gene primer amplification. TCRdb keeps only in-frame clones here, not all; method: immunoSEQ multiplex PCR. V, J and clone size reflect that table, while D and trimming were determined from the DNA. The sample contains approximately 71,000 clones, roughly 80% of which appear only once. The CDR3 extends over 21 amino acids. The V and J ends lost 3 bases and 5 bases, in that order; junction bases with no gene match: 25. Germline V gene lookup returns CDR1 KGHSH and CDR2 LQKENI. The sequence derives from a woman older than 75 with acute or convalescent COVID-19. Sequencing was performed on peripheral blood. The J gene is TRBJ2-1, the V gene TRBV18, with TRBD1 matching 7 bases. The CDR3 bases are TGTGCCAGCTCACCTAAGAATCCGGGACAGAAGGCCGGGACCCCTAACAATGAGCAGTTCTTC. Translation: CASSPKNPGQKAGTPNNEQFF.